This entry lists 28 T cell receptor beta chains sequenced from one sample in a study of blood T cell repertoires in COVID-19. Produced via immunoSEQ multiplex PCR; TCRdb's table is partial and in-frame only. The sample records about 280,000 clones, about 89% being singletons. The specimen was peripheral blood. Receptors were obtained from a man aged 50 to 60 with acute or convalescent COVID-19.

The chain is built from TRBV7-6 and TRBJ2-7; the D is unclear. The CDR3 totals 13 residues. From germline, CDR1 is SGHVS and CDR2 FNYEAQ. The V and J ends lost 1 base and 4 bases respectively, with 8 bases between them. CDR3 DNA sequence: TGTGCCAGCAGCTTAGGTCTCGGGTACGAGCAGTACTTC. Translating gives CASSLGLGYEQYF.

This chain joins TRBV5-1 and TRBJ2-2, with 8 positions matching TRBD2. The length of the CDR3 is 17 residues. Germline V gives CDR1 SGHRS, CDR2 YFSETQ. Trimming took 0 bases from V and 1 from J; bases not matched to a gene: 5. Written as DNA, the CDR3 is TGCGCCAGCAGCTTGGGGGCTAGCGGGCAGAACACCGGGGAGCTGTTTTTT. This encodes CASSLGASGQNTGELFF. Drawing the rest from reference TRBV5-1 and TRBJ2-2, the complete variable domain is KAGVTQTPRYLIKTRGQQVTLSCSPISGHRSVSWYQQTPGQGLQFLFEYFSETQRNKGNFPGRFSGRQFSNSRSEMNVSTLELGDSALYLCASSLGASGQNTGELFFGEGSRLTVL.

V gene TRBV7-8 combines with J gene TRBJ2-7; tentative D call: TRBD1 (5 bases). CDR3 size: 13 residues. Trimming cost V 6 bases and J 1 base, with 10 bases left between them. Germline CDR1 is SGHVS and CDR2 is FQNEAQ. In nucleotides, the CDR3 is TGTGCCAGCAGTCTCAGGGTATCCTACGAGCAGTACTTC. It specifies CASSLRVSYEQYF. The complete variable domain, with remaining parts taken from reference TRBV7-8 and TRBJ2-7, reads GAGVSQSPRYKVAKRGQDVALRCDPISGHVSLFWYQQALGQGPEFLTYFQNEAQLDKSGLPSDRFFAERPEGSVSTLKIQRTQQEDSAVYLCASSLRVSYEQYFGPGTRLTVT.

The genes are TRBV3-1 (or the pseudogene TRBV3-2) and TRBJ1-3; D not resolved. Trimming took off 4 bases at V and 4 bases at J, with 17 bases between the two ends. From germline, CDR1 is LGHDT and CDR2 YNNKEL (reference sequence). The CDR3 covers 16 residues. The CDR3 nucleotides read TGTGCCAGCAGCCTTGAGGATCGGTGGAGGGGAAACACCATATATTTT. Translation gives CASSLEDRWRGNTIYF.

Comment on this clone: This sample also contains other DNA sequences that code for the same CDR3. CDR3 in DNA: TGTGCCAGCAGCCCTTACAGGGGATCCTATAATTCACCCCTCCACTTT. The encoded protein is CASSPYRGSYNSPLHF. The chain couples TRBV7-8 to TRBJ1-6, with TRBD1 matching 7 bases. Germline CDR1 is SGHVS and CDR2 is FQNEAQ. The V and J ends lost 5 bases and 1 base, in that order; junction bases with no gene match: 5. The CDR3 extends over 16 amino acids.

V is TRBV27 and J is TRBJ2-3, with D unclear. The germline V gene encodes CDR1 MNHEY and CDR2 SMNVEV (reference sequence). The ends were cut back, 0 bases at V and 1 base at J, with 8 bases in the middle. The CDR3 loop spans 15 amino acids. The CDR3 sequence is CASSLSLPGTDTQYF. The DNA of the CDR3 is TGTGCCAGCAGTTTATCCCTTCCGGGCACAGATACGCAGTATTTT.

CDR3 sequence: CAWRGVAGPEKLFF. The CDR3 DNA reads TGTGCCTGGAGGGGGGTGGCGGGGCCTGAAAAACTGTTTTTT. This chain connects TRBV30 to TRBJ1-4, with a possible D match to TRBD1 (5 bases). V gave up 3 bases and J gave up 7 bases, with 15 bases separating them. From germline, CDR1 is GTSNPN and CDR2 SVGIG (reference sequence). The CDR3 is 14 amino acids.

J is TRBJ1-2 and V is TRBV12-3 or TRBV12-4, with D hard to call. V was trimmed by 0 bases and J by 6 bases, leaving 8 bases between them. The CDR3 contains 13 residues. CDR3 protein: CASSLAHGDGYTF. The DNA of the CDR3 is TGTGCCAGCAGTTTAGCCCACGGGGATGGCTACACCTTC.

The chain is built from TRBV9 and TRBJ2-5; 10 nucleotides agree with TRBD2. V was pared by 2 bases and J by 5 bases, with 15 bases of the junction left unmatched. The CDR3 covers 18 residues. Germline CDR1 SGDLS, CDR2 YYNGEE. The CDR3 DNA follows: TGTGCCAGCAGCGTTAGTGGAGCGGGGGGGCCGATGGAGGAGACCCAGTACTTC. Translating gives CASSVSGAGGPMEETQYF.

The V and J genes are TRBV3-1 (or the pseudogene TRBV3-2) and TRBJ2-7, with unresolved D. Germline CDR1 reads LGHDT; CDR2 reads YNNKEL (reference sequence). V was shortened by 3 bases and J by 3 bases, with 15 bases between the two germline ends. The CDR3 consists of 15 residues. CDR3 in DNA: TGTGCCAGCAGCCAGGCCTTGGCCCCAAACTACGAGCAGTACTTC. It translates to CASSQALAPNYEQYF.

The gene calls are TRBV7-2 and TRBJ2-2, with 8 bases lining up with TRBD2. This CDR3 is built from 13 residues. V was pared by 5 bases and J by 16 bases, with 12 bases of the junction left unmatched. Per germline, CDR1 SGHTA and CDR2 FQGNSA. The CDR3 protein is CASSPIGLAGSFF. CDR3 in DNA: TGTGCCAGCAGCCCGATCGGACTAGCCGGGTCGTTTTTT.

This clone was counted only a few times. As DNA, the CDR3 is TGTGCCTGGAGTGCAGGGGTCGGCTACACCTTC. Amino acid sequence: CAWSAGVGYTF. V usage is TRBV30 and J usage is TRBJ1-2, with D possibly being TRBD1 (6 bases). V was pared by 1 base and J by 8 bases, with 8 bases between. This CDR3 spans 11 amino acids. Germline CDR1 GTSNPN, CDR2 SVGIG (reference sequence).

The CDR3 coding sequence is TGTGCCAGCAGTGGTTTTAGCGGGGGGGAGACCCAGTACTTC. Its protein is CASSGFSGGETQYF. This rearrangement joins TRBV2 to TRBJ2-5, with 10 bases aligning to TRBD2. Germline values: CDR1 SNHLY, CDR2 FYNNEI. The CDR3 has 14 amino acids. V trimming: 4 bases; J trimming: 5 bases; junction bases outside the gene matches: 4.

The rearrangement uses TRBV5-1 and TRBJ2-5; D is perhaps TRBD1 (6 bases). The CDR3 has 14 residues. The V end was cut by 3 bases, the J end by 3 bases, with 12 bases between. Germline CDR1 and CDR2: SGHRS and YFSETQ. DNA for the CDR3: TGCGCCAGCAGCTCGCAGACAGGAGAAGAGACCCAGTACTTC. Translating it yields CASSSQTGEETQYF.

This CDR3 reads CASSQLADEQYF. Written as DNA, the CDR3 is TGTGCCAGCAGCCAATTGGCGGACGAGCAGTACTTC. The genes are TRBV3-1 (or the pseudogene TRBV3-2) and TRBJ2-7; D ambiguous. CDR1 is LGHDT and CDR2 is YNNKEL in the germline V gene (reference sequence). This CDR3 has 12 amino acids. The V and J ends lost 2 bases and 5 bases respectively, with 7 bases between them.

The chain combines TRBV18 with TRBJ2-1; 8 positions match TRBD2. The CDR3 spans 15 residues. V lost 4 bases, J lost 6 bases, and 8 bases stayed unmatched. In germline, CDR1 is KGHSH, CDR2 LQKENI. CDR3 bases: TGTGCCAGCTCACTAGTCGTCCGGGGGGGCAATGAGCAGTTCTTC. Translating gives CASSLVVRGGNEQFF.

This clone came up a few times. This chain links TRBV10-2 with TRBJ1-1; D is uncertain. Germline V gene lookup returns CDR1 WSHSY and CDR2 SAAADI. Deletions cut 6 bases from V and 5 bases from J, with 16 bases between. The CDR3 extends over 14 amino acids. This CDR3 is CASSRKGRRTEAFF. DNA for the CDR3: TGCGCCAGCAGCCGAAAAGGTAGGAGGACTGAAGCTTTCTTT.

This chain uses TRBV6-5 with TRBJ1-2; 8 nucleotides match TRBD1. The CDR3 totals 12 residues. In germline, CDR1 is MNHEY, CDR2 SVGAGI. V lost 8 bases, J lost 4 bases, and 3 bases stayed unmatched. CDR3 region: CASGDRLYGYTF. CDR3 sequence (DNA): TGTGCCAGCGGGGACAGGCTCTATGGCTACACCTTC.

This chain connects TRBV10-2 to TRBJ1-5; TRBD1 matches at 9 bases. V trimming: 3 bases; J trimming: 9 bases; junction bases outside the gene matches: 3. The CDR3 loop spans 13 amino acids. CDR1 is WSHSY, CDR2 SAAADI, per germline. The CDR3 here is CASSDTGGWPQHF. The CDR3 DNA sequence: TGCGCCAGCAGTGACACAGGGGGCTGGCCCCAGCATTTT.

The CDR3 DNA is TGTGCCAGCAGTTTGCAGCGCGTTGAGCAGTTCTTC. Its translation is CASSLQRVEQFF. The rearrangement uses TRBV12-3 or TRBV12-4 and TRBJ2-1, with D unclear. V lost 3 bases, J lost 9 bases, and 9 bases lay in between. There are 12 residues in the CDR3.

The J gene is TRBJ2-7, the V gene TRBV2; D unclear. Trimming took off 7 bases at V and 3 bases at J, with 13 bases between the two ends. Looked up from germline, CDR1 is SNHLY and CDR2 is FYNNEI. The CDR3 contains 13 residues. The CDR3 here is CASTESIIYEQYF. The CDR3 DNA reads TGTGCCAGCACAGAATCAATAATCTACGAGCAGTACTTC.

This sequence joins TRBV4-1 and TRBJ2-2; no clear D. The CDR3 is 15 residues long. Between the trimmed V and J ends, which lost 0 bases and 1 base, there was a span of 6 bases. Per germline, CDR1 MGHRA and CDR2 YSYEKL. CDR3 amino acids: CASSQEPGNTGELFF. CDR3 nucleotides: TGCGCCAGCAGCCAAGAGCCGGGGAACACCGGGGAGCTGTTTTTT.

The chain combines TRBV12-3 or TRBV12-4 with TRBJ1-2; D might be TRBD1 (6 bases). V shed 4 bases and J shed 8 bases, with 14 bases lying between them. The CDR3 sequence is 13 residues long. The CDR3 is CASSWGGGSGYTF. The DNA of the CDR3 is TGTGCCAGCAGTTGGGGAGGGGGGAGCGGCTACACCTTC.

The rearrangement links TRBV5-4 to TRBJ2-5, with TRBD2 identical over 7 bases. The CDR3 totals 14 residues. Germline V gives CDR1 SGHNT, CDR2 YYREEE (reference sequence). With V trimmed by 3 bases and J by 4 bases, 6 bases remained unmatched. CDR3 loop: CASSSVGGIETQYF. The CDR3 DNA is TGTGCCAGCAGCTCCGTGGGGGGGATAGAGACCCAGTACTTC.

V is TRBV10-3 and J is TRBJ2-5, with TRBD2 identical over 8 bases. The CDR3 totals 13 residues. The trim removed 6 bases at V and 5 bases at J, leaving 5 bases unmatched. Germline V gives CDR1 ENHRY, CDR2 SYGVKD. The chain's CDR3 is CAISGGAGETQYF. The CDR3 nucleotides read TGTGCCATCAGCGGGGGGGCTGGGGAGACCCAGTACTTC.

This clone was seen only a few times. The chain couples TRBV7-9 to TRBJ1-3, with TRBD1 identical over 7 bases. The length of the CDR3 is 17 residues. The V gene's germline CDR1 is SEHNR and CDR2 FQNEAQ (reference sequence). V shed 3 bases and J 0 bases; nucleotides not matched to a gene: 8. The CDR3 is CASSLSRDSHSGNTIYF. The CDR3, as DNA: TGTGCCAGCAGCTTGAGCCGGGACAGCCACTCTGGAAACACCATATATTTT.

This clone showed up just a few times. DNA for the CDR3: TGTGCCAGCAGCCAGGGCCCTGCGGGCACTGAAGCTTTCTTT. It encodes CASSQGPAGTEAFF. The rearrangement uses TRBV3-1 (or the pseudogene TRBV3-2) and TRBJ1-1; D is undetermined. Looked up from germline, CDR1 is LGHDT and CDR2 is YNNKEL (reference sequence). The V end was cut by 3 bases, the J end by 4 bases, with 12 bases between. The length of the CDR3 is 14 residues.

The chain carries TRBV7-3 and TRBJ2-1; D possibly corresponds to TRBD1 (5 bases). With 4 bases removed from V and 0 bases from J, the gap between germline ends came to 10 bases. The CDR3 totals 15 residues. CDR1 is SGHTA and CDR2 is FQGTGA in the germline V gene. The CDR3 DNA is TGTGCCAGCAGCTCCAGGGAAAGCTCCTACAATGAGCAGTTCTTC. This gives the protein CASSSRESSYNEQFF. The complete variable domain, with remaining parts taken from reference TRBV7-3 and TRBJ2-1, reads GAGVSQTPSNKVTEKGKYVELRCDPISGHTALYWYRQSLGQGPEFLIYFQGTGAADDSGLPNDRFFAVRPEGSVSTLKIQRTERGDSAVYLCASSSRESSYNEQFFGPGTRLTVL.